The 18 T cell receptor beta chains below all came from one sample that was sequenced in a study of blood T cell repertoires in COVID-19. Generated by immunoSEQ multiplex PCR, the TCRdb table keeps only in-frame clones and is missing some. Found here are approximately 480,000 clones, approximately 89% of them singletons; the top ten hold 0.7% to 1%. The sequenced material came from peripheral blood. These TCRs come from a man between 18 and 35 years old with COVID-19, enrolled during active disease.

This chain joins TRBV2 and TRBJ1-5, with TRBD1 matching over 7 bases. With 5 bases clipped from V and 2 bases from J, the junction kept 3 bases outside the gene matches. The CDR3 consists of 14 residues. CDR1 and CDR2 (germline): SNHLY, FYNNEI. CDR3 nucleotides: TGTGCCAGCAGTCGGGACAGCCGCAATCAGCCCCAGCATTTT. Translating gives CASSRDSRNQPQHF.

The chain links TRBV6-1 to TRBJ1-2; a possible D gene is TRBD1 (6 bases). This CDR3 spans 14 amino acids. Germline-derived CDR1 and CDR2 are MNHNS and SASEGT. Trimming cost V 3 bases and J 4 bases, with 12 bases left between them. Here the CDR3 DNA reads TGTGCCAGCAGTGATTTTCAGGGGCCCTATGGCTACACCTTC. This codes for CASSDFQGPYGYTF.

The chain is built from TRBV7-2 and TRBJ2-1, with 9 bases lining up with TRBD2. The ends lost 1 base at V and 10 bases at J; junction bases unmatched: 14. The CDR3 covers 17 residues. Germline assignment: CDR1 SGHTA and CDR2 FQGNSA. CDR3 protein: CASSLDVRGGDQWEQFF. CDR3 coding DNA: TGTGCCAGCAGCTTAGACGTTCGCGGGGGGGATCAGTGGGAGCAGTTCTTC.

The chain recombines TRBV5-1 with TRBJ2-1; weak D call: TRBD1 (5 bases). Germline V lookup: CDR1 SGHRS, CDR2 YFSETQ. The CDR3 sequence is 13 residues long. Trimming took 3 bases from V and 5 from J, leaving 9 bases between them. The CDR3 coding sequence is TGCGCCAGCAGCTATGGACAAAACAATGAGCAGTTCTTC. Its translation: CASSYGQNNEQFF.

The chain is built from TRBV6-5 and TRBJ2-2; 9 nucleotides line up with TRBD1. Germline CDR1 reads MNHEY; CDR2 reads SVGAGI. V shed 6 bases and J 5 bases; nucleotides not matched to a gene: 7. CDR3 size: 15 residues. CDR3 sequence reads: CASSLPGTGTGELFF. Written as DNA, the CDR3 is TGTGCCAGCAGCCTCCCGGGGACAGGGACCGGGGAGCTGTTTTTT.

This chain connects TRBV19 to TRBJ2-3; D gene uncertain. The V and J ends lost 3 bases and 0 bases respectively, with 7 bases between them. Per germline, CDR1 LNHDA and CDR2 SQIVND (reference sequence). CDR3 size: 14 residues. The CDR3 sequence is CASSIQASTDTQYF. The CDR3 nucleotides read TGTGCCAGTAGTATCCAAGCTAGCACAGATACGCAGTATTTT.

V usage is TRBV5-1 and J usage is TRBJ2-7, with TRBD2 matching 7 bases. V was clipped by 5 bases and J by 1 base; unmatched bases: 15. The CDR3 is made up of 17 amino acids. The V gene's germline CDR1 is SGHRS and CDR2 YFSETQ. CDR3 nucleotide sequence: TGCGCCAGCAGTCGACAAGGGGCCGGGACTACTTCCTACGAGCAGTACTTC. This gives the protein CASSRQGAGTTSYEQYF.

The V call is TRBV19, the J call TRBJ1-1; no reliable D call. Germline V CDR1 and CDR2: LNHDA, SQIVND (reference sequence). This CDR3 is 13 amino acids long. With 5 bases removed from V and 1 base from J, the gap between germline ends came to 8 bases. CDR3 nucleotides: TGTGCCAGTAGTTTCCAGGAGAACACTGAAGCTTTCTTT. This codes for CASSFQENTEAFF.

This clone was detected a few times. This chain links TRBV4-1 with TRBJ2-2, with unresolved D. Trimming shortened V by 1 base and J by 6 bases, and 9 bases separated the two germline ends. Germline CDR1 is MGHRA and CDR2 is YSYEKL. This CDR3 is 14 amino acids long. The CDR3 coding sequence is TGCGCCAGCAGCCAAGTGCGATTCGCCGGGGAGCTGTTTTTT. Protein: CASSQVRFAGELFF.

This rearrangement joins TRBV10-3 to TRBJ2-3; 9 bases align to TRBD2. CDR3 length: 17 amino acids. V lost 2 bases, J lost 3 bases, and 9 bases stayed unmatched. CDR1 and CDR2 (germline): ENHRY, SYGVKD. In nucleotides, the CDR3 is TGTGCCATCAGTGAGGTGTCGCTTAGCGGGGGAACAGATACGCAGTATTTT. It is translated as CAISEVSLSGGTDTQYF.

This sequence joins TRBV27 and TRBJ2-7; the match to TRBD1 covers 8 bases. Germline V gene sequence: CDR1 MNHEY, CDR2 SMNVEV (reference sequence). The CDR3 runs to 16 residues. The J segment lost 3 bases and the V segment lost 4 bases, leaving 11 bases of the junction unmatched. Written as DNA, the CDR3 is TGTGCCAGCAGTTCATACTCCGGGACAGGAATCTACGAGCAGTACTTC. Translation: CASSSYSGTGIYEQYF.

The chain uses TRBV5-1 and TRBJ2-5; TRBD2 might be the D (6 bases). The CDR3 length is 13 residues. Germline loops: CDR1 SGHRS, CDR2 YFSETQ. Deletions cut 7 bases from V and 5 bases from J, with 15 bases between. The CDR3 DNA follows: TGCGCCAGCTGCCTCGGGGCGGGGGAGACCCAGTACTTC. It yields the protein CASCLGAGETQYF.

This chain connects TRBV7-6 to TRBJ2-7, with 12 positions matching TRBD1. CDR1 is SGHVS, CDR2 FNYEAQ, per germline. The CDR3 sequence is 15 residues long. Trimming at V came to 5 bases and at J to 4 bases, leaving 6 bases not matched to a gene. CDR3 DNA sequence: TGTGCCAGCAGCGCCGGGACAGGGGGCAGGTACGAGCAGTACTTC. The encoded protein is CASSAGTGGRYEQYF.

V is TRBV4-1 and J is TRBJ2-2; the match to TRBD2 covers 13 bases. J lost 8 bases, V lost 4 bases, and 7 bases had no gene match. The germline V gene has CDR1 MGHRA and CDR2 YSYEKL. The CDR3 runs 16 residues. The CDR3 coding sequence is TGCGCCAGCAGCCGCAGAGGGACTAGCGGGACGGGGGAGCTGTTTTTT. Translating gives CASSRRGTSGTGELFF.

The rearrangement joins TRBV6-5 to TRBJ2-3, with TRBD1 identical over 8 bases. This CDR3 contains 16 residues. The V gene's germline CDR1 is MNHEY and CDR2 SVGAGI. V lost 0 bases, J lost 5 bases, and 7 bases stayed unmatched. CDR3 loop: CASSYSNQGAGDTQYF. CDR3 DNA sequence: TGTGCCAGCAGTTACTCGAACCAGGGGGCCGGAGATACGCAGTATTTT.

This clone was observed a single time. The rearrangement links TRBV7-9 to TRBJ2-5, with 8 bases fitting TRBD2. Germline V gene lookup returns CDR1 SEHNR and CDR2 FQNEAQ (reference sequence). V lost 11 bases to trimming and J lost 5 bases; unmatched junction nucleotides: 10. The CDR3 is made up of 13 amino acids. The CDR3 reads CAAVRAGAETQYF. The CDR3, as DNA: TGTGCCGCCGTCCGAGCGGGAGCGGAGACCCAGTACTTC.

Here the CDR3 DNA reads TGTGCCAGCAGTGACAGGGGGCGAAATGGAAATGAAAAACTGTTTTTT. This codes for CASSDRGRNGNEKLFF. The chain is built from TRBV6-1 and TRBJ1-4; 8 nucleotides agree with TRBD1. Germline V gives CDR1 MNHNS, CDR2 SASEGT. Unmatched junction bases numbered 8, after V lost 3 bases and J lost 5 bases. The CDR3 spans 16 residues.

In nucleotides, the CDR3 is TGTGCCAGCAGCCAAGGGGACAGGGGGAGCGAGCAGTTCTTC. As protein: CASSQGDRGSEQFF. The chain couples TRBV3-1 (or the pseudogene TRBV3-2) to TRBJ2-1; TRBD1 matches 11 bases. CDR1 LGHDT and CDR2 YNNKEL come from the germline V gene (reference sequence). CDR3 length: 14 residues. Trimming removed 1 base from V and 10 bases from J; junction bases left unmatched: 3.